These 23 T cell receptor beta chains came from one sample sequenced in a study of CD8 T cells in ankylosing spondylitis. Broader study findings: Ankylosing spondylitis blood appeared to be characterized by a TCR beta motif of about eight highly homologous variants.

Antigens of these TCRs are unknown. TCRdb analysed the 5' RACE reads with MiXCR anew, one entry per CDR3 protein. The repertoire holds fewer than 250,000 distinct CDR3 sequences, with about 18% as singletons. What was sequenced was blood, either unsorted or a sorted T cell fraction (not recorded which). All receptors come from a male donor with ankylosing spondylitis.

The V and J genes are TRBV27 and TRBJ2-1; D gene unclear. Between the trimmed V and J ends, which lost 0 bases and 3 bases, there was a span of 6 bases. The CDR3 loop spans 14 amino acids. The germline gives CDR1 MNHEY, CDR2 SMNVEV (reference sequence). The CDR3 loop reads CASSLSSNYNEQFF. CDR3 nucleotide sequence: TGTGCCAGCAGTTTATCGTCAAACTACAATGAGCAGTTCTTC.

Only a few counts were recorded for this clonotype. The V and J genes are TRBV4-3 and TRBJ2-7; D is unclear. V was clipped by 1 base and J by 2 bases, with 12 bases between them. Germline lookup yields CDR1 LGHNA and CDR2 YSLEER. There are 15 residues in the CDR3. The CDR3 nucleotides are TGCGCCAGCAGCCAAGTTCACCCCGCAACCTACGAGCAGTACTTC. Amino acid sequence: CASSQVHPATYEQYF.

The chain couples TRBV29-1 to TRBJ1-4, with D uncertain. V lost 4 bases, J lost 6 bases, and 9 bases lay in between. The CDR3 is 12 amino acids. Looked up from germline, CDR1 is SQVTM and CDR2 is ANQGSEA. CDR3 coding DNA: TGCAGCGTTGTAACAAATCATGAAAAACTGTTTTTT. Translation gives CSVVTNHEKLFF.

V usage is TRBV29-1 and J usage is TRBJ1-1; D not certain. Trimming shortened V by 6 bases and J by 8 bases, and 16 bases separated the two germline ends. CDR3 size: 12 residues. CDR1 is SQVTM and CDR2 is ANQGSEA in the germline V gene. The CDR3 DNA reads TGCAGCGTCGATCTTGGACTTAGCGAAGCTTTCTTT. Its protein product is CSVDLGLSEAFF.

This clonotype showed up just a few times. The chain links TRBV7-9 to TRBJ2-7; tentative D call: TRBD2 (7 bases). Germline CDR1 SEHNR, CDR2 FQNEAQ (reference sequence). This CDR3 has 17 amino acids. With 5 bases removed from V and 0 bases from J, the gap between germline ends came to 20 bases. The CDR3 protein is CASSPPRGGENSYEQYF. Written as DNA, the CDR3 is TGTGCCAGCAGCCCCCCGCGCGGGGGCGAGAACTCCTACGAGCAGTACTTC. The variable domain in full, completed from reference TRBV7-9 and TRBJ2-7, reads DTGVSQNPRHKITKRGQNVTFRCDPISEHNRLYWYRQTLGQGPEFLTYFQNEAQLEKSRLLSDRFSAERPKGSFSTLEIQRTEQGDSAMYLCASSPPRGGENSYEQYFGPGTRLTVT.

In this sample, this clonotype turned up many times. V and J are TRBV5-1 and TRBJ1-1; the D is unclear. CDR3 length equals 13 residues. Germline values: CDR1 SGHRS, CDR2 YFSETQ. V was shortened by 6 bases and J by 3 bases, with 12 bases between the two germline ends. The CDR3 region is CASTSGSYTEAFF. CDR3 nucleotide sequence: TGCGCCAGCACCTCCGGGTCCTACACTGAAGCTTTCTTT.

This chain connects TRBV27 to TRBJ1-2; possible D gene TRBD1, 6 bases. The CDR3 consists of 16 residues. The V and J ends lost 8 bases and 0 bases respectively, with 19 bases between them. Germline CDR1 and CDR2: MNHEY and SMNVEV (reference sequence). As DNA, the CDR3 is TGTGCCAGCGGGTCAAACCACAGGGTTACTAACTATGGCTACACCTTC. This sequence encodes CASGSNHRVTNYGYTF.

This clonotype showed up just a few times. V gene TRBV7-9 combines with J gene TRBJ2-5, with TRBD1 matching 9 bases. CDR1 is SEHNR, CDR2 FQNEAQ, per germline (reference sequence). Trimming took 5 bases from V and 4 from J; bases not matched to a gene: 8. This CDR3 spans 15 amino acids. The CDR3 DNA reads TGTGCCAGCAGCATCGGGACAGGGAGTTTAGAGACCCAGTACTTC. This encodes CASSIGTGSLETQYF.

The rearrangement links TRBV19 to TRBJ1-5; maybe TRBD1 (5 bases). Germline V CDR1 and CDR2: LNHDA, SQIVND (reference sequence). V lost 5 bases and J lost 9, with 17 bases in between. The CDR3 is 14 amino acids. Written as DNA, the CDR3 is TGTGCCAGTAGTCCTGGGACGCGTTCGGGGCCCCAGCATTTT. Its translation: CASSPGTRSGPQHF.

The chain employs TRBV19 and TRBJ1-5; D ambiguous. CDR3 length: 14 residues. Trimming stripped 5 bases from V and 0 bases from J, with 8 bases between. Germline CDR1 reads LNHDA; CDR2 reads SQIVND (reference sequence). The CDR3: CASSSQDSNQPQHF. The CDR3 DNA reads TGTGCCAGTAGTTCCCAGGATAGCAATCAGCCCCAGCATTTT.

This clonotype was detected only a few times. V and J are TRBV4-2 and TRBJ2-1; the D gene is possibly TRBD2 (6 bases). Germline CDR1 LGHNA, CDR2 YNFKEQ. This CDR3 is built from 14 residues. Between the trimmed V and J ends, which lost 1 base and 7 bases, there was a span of 11 bases. Here the CDR3 DNA reads TGTGCCAGCAGCCAAGCCGGACTAATAAATGAGCAGTTCTTC. This codes for CASSQAGLINEQFF.

This clonotype showed up many times. The chain uses TRBV9 and TRBJ2-2, with D maybe TRBD2 (6 bases). V was cut by 0 bases and J by 5 bases, with 8 bases left in between. The V gene's germline CDR1 is SGDLS and CDR2 YYNGEE. The length of the CDR3 is 14 residues. DNA for the CDR3: TGTGCCAGCAGCGTAGGTGGGGGGACCGGGGAGCTGTTTTTT. Its protein product is CASSVGGGTGELFF.

The chain has TRBV7-9 and TRBJ2-7; D is unclear. Trimming pared 2 bases from V and 1 base from J, leaving 9 bases between. This CDR3 contains 14 residues. Looked up from germline, CDR1 is SEHNR and CDR2 is FQNEAQ (reference sequence). CDR3 nucleotide sequence: TGTGCCAGCAGCTTATTGAACGGTTCCTACGAGCAGTACTTC. Translated, it gives CASSLLNGSYEQYF. Full variable domain (rest looked up from reference TRBV7-9 and TRBJ2-7): DTGVSQNPRHKITKRGQNVTFRCDPISEHNRLYWYRQTLGQGPEFLTYFQNEAQLEKSRLLSDRFSAERPKGSFSTLEIQRTEQGDSAMYLCASSLLNGSYEQYFGPGTRLTVT.

This chain uses TRBV13 with TRBJ2-7, with a possible D match to TRBD1 (5 bases). CDR1 and CDR2 (germline): PRHDT, FYEKMQ (reference sequence). V dropped 0 bases and J dropped 4 bases, with 7 bases sitting between them. This CDR3 has 13 amino acids. The CDR3 nucleotides are TGTGCCAGCAGCTTAGGCAGGGCTTACGAGCAGTACTTC. This codes for CASSLGRAYEQYF. Variable domain in full (rest from reference TRBV13 and TRBJ2-7): AAGVIQSPRHLIKEKRETATLKCYPIPRHDTVYWYQQGPGQDPQFLISFYEKMQSDKGSIPDRFSAQQFSDYHSELNMSSLELGDSALYFCASSLGRAYEQYFGPGTRLTVT.

This chain connects TRBV7-8 to TRBJ1-4; the D gene is possibly TRBD1 (5 bases). CDR1 is SGHVS, CDR2 FQNEAQ, per germline. Trimming took 5 bases from V and 7 from J, leaving 14 bases between them. This CDR3 has 14 amino acids. The CDR3: CASSPERGGEKLFF. The CDR3 DNA reads as TGTGCCAGCAGCCCCGAAAGGGGCGGTGAAAAACTGTTTTTT.

The rearrangement uses TRBV9 and TRBJ1-2; 7 nucleotides match TRBD1. The CDR3 contains 12 residues. The germline V gene encodes CDR1 SGDLS and CDR2 YYNGEE. Trimming removed 2 bases from V and 11 bases from J; junction bases left unmatched: 6. CDR3 amino acids: CASSVPTGEYTF. CDR3 DNA sequence: TGTGCCAGCAGCGTGCCCACAGGGGAATACACCTTC.

This clonotype was observed a single time. V usage is TRBV7-2 and J usage is TRBJ2-7; TRBD2 is a possible D gene (5 bases). Trimming removed 8 bases from V and 3 bases from J, with 8 bases in between. The CDR3 is 11 amino acids. The germline V gene has CDR1 SGHTA and CDR2 FQGNSA. CDR3 sequence reads: CASEGGYEQYF. CDR3 DNA: TGTGCCAGCGAGGGCGGCTACGAGCAGTACTTC. Full variable domain (missing parts from reference TRBV7-2 and TRBJ2-7): GAGVSQSPSNKVTEKGKDVELRCDPISGHTALYWYRQSLGQGLEFLIYFQGNSAPDKSGLPSDRFSAERTGGSVSTLTIQRTQQEDSAVYLCASEGGYEQYFGPGTRLTVT.

This clonotype has more than one count but fewer than ten. V gene TRBV7-9 combines with J gene TRBJ2-5; 7 bases align to TRBD1. J gave up 2 bases and V 5 bases, and 11 bases lay outside the gene matches. Germline assignment: CDR1 SEHNR and CDR2 FQNEAQ (reference sequence). This CDR3 spans 16 amino acids. The DNA for the CDR3 is TGTGCCAGCAGCGATTGGACAGGTCAACTACAAGAGACCCAGTACTTC. Protein: CASSDWTGQLQETQYF.

The chain uses TRBV5-6 and TRBJ2-7, with TRBD2 identical over 10 bases. The CDR3 is made up of 15 amino acids. The V segment lost 2 bases and the J segment 3 bases; nucleotides outside the gene matches: 5. Germline CDR1 reads SGHDT; CDR2 reads YYEEEE. For the CDR3, the DNA is TGTGCCAGCAGCTTCTCTAGCGGGGGATTCTACGAGCAGTACTTC. It specifies CASSFSSGGFYEQYF.

The chain employs TRBV7-2 and TRBJ2-3; 7 nucleotides agree with TRBD2. The CDR3 loop spans 16 amino acids. V lost 1 base to trimming and J lost 2 bases; unmatched junction nucleotides: 6. Germline V gives CDR1 SGHTA, CDR2 FQGNSA. CDR3 DNA: TGTGCCAGCAGCTTAGGTTGGCGGGAGCTCACAGATACGCAGTATTTT. Translation gives CASSLGWRELTDTQYF. The entire variable domain, with the rest obtained from reference TRBV7-2 and TRBJ2-3, is as follows: GAGVSQSPSNKVTEKGKDVELRCDPISGHTALYWYRQSLGQGLEFLIYFQGNSAPDKSGLPSDRFSAERTGGSVSTLTIQRTQQEDSAVYLCASSLGWRELTDTQYFGPGTRLTVL.

A few counts support this clonotype. The genes are TRBV11-2 and TRBJ2-6; TRBD1 aligns across 8 bases. The CDR3 has 18 residues. V trimming: 1 base; J trimming: 3 bases; junction bases outside the gene matches: 8. The germline V gene has CDR1 SGHAT and CDR2 FQNNGV. The CDR3 bases are TGTGCCAGCAGCTTAGTTGACAGGGGCTCGTTTGGGGCCAACGTCCTGACTTTC. This codes for CASSLVDRGSFGANVLTF.

In its sample, this clonotype was seen a few times. The rearrangement uses TRBV29-1 and TRBJ2-2; D is perhaps TRBD1 or TRBD2 (6 bases each). There are 14 residues in the CDR3. Germline V gene data show CDR1 as SQVTM and CDR2 as ANQGSEA. The V end lost 6 bases, the J end lost 3 bases, and 14 bases lay between the germline ends. This CDR3 is CSVGGHFDTGELFF. In nucleotides, the CDR3 is TGCAGCGTGGGGGGACATTTTGACACCGGGGAGCTGTTTTTT.

CDR3 protein: CSARDLLAGYNEQFF. CDR3 DNA sequence: TGCAGTGCTAGAGATCTCCTGGCAGGCTACAATGAGCAGTTCTTC. V is TRBV20-1 and J is TRBJ2-1; D is ambiguous. This CDR3 is 15 amino acids long. The germline CDR1 and CDR2 sequences are DFQATT and SNEGSKA (reference sequence). The V end lost 0 bases, the J end lost 3 bases, and 12 bases lay between the germline ends.